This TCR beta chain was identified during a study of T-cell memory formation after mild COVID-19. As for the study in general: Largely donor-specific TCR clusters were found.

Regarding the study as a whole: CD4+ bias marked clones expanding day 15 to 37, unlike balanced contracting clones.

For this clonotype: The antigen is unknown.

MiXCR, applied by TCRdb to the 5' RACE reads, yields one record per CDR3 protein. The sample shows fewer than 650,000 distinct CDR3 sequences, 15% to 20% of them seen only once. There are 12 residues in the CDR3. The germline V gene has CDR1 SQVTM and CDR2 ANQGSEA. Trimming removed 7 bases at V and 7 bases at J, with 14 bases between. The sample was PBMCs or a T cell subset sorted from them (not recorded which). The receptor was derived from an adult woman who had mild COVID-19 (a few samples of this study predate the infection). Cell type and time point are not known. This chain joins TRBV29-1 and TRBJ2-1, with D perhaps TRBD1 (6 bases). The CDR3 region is CSARGHMNEQFF. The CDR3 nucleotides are TGCAGCGCCAGGGGTCATATGAATGAGCAGTTCTTC.